The next 10 T cell receptor beta chains were all read from a single sample in a study of T cells expressing NK-cell markers. TCRdb reprocessed the 5' RACE reads, with one entry per CDR3 protein and no DNA. The sample spans some 110,000 distinct CDR3 sequences; the ten largest clones claim approximately 17%. Material: blood T cells: a sorted CD56 or NKG2C T cell subset, CD4+ or CD8+ T cells, or bulk PBMC T cells (not recorded which). Receptors were obtained from a woman between 18 and 70 years old in good health.

The genes are TRBV12-3 or TRBV12-4 and TRBJ2-7; TCRdb designates TRBD2, a call that cannot be tested without DNA. The CDR3 is 13 residues long. The CDR3 sequence: CASTRTGNYEQYF.

The chain employs TRBV9 and TRBJ2-2; the TRBD1 assignment by TCRdb is unverifiable without DNA. Germline CDR1 reads SGDLS; CDR2 reads YYNGEE. The CDR3 is 14 amino acids. The CDR3 is CASRIDRNTGELFF.

J is TRBJ2-1 and V is TRBV4-1. The CDR3 contains 15 residues. Germline CDR1 and CDR2: MGHRA and YSYEKL. CDR3 sequence reads: CASSQEGSYYNEQFF.

The gene calls are TRBV5-6 and TRBJ2-2. The CDR3 length is 12 residues. Per germline, CDR1 SGHDT and CDR2 YYEEEE. CDR3 region: CASSPITGELFF.

V and J are TRBV29-1 and TRBJ1-2; the D gene TCRdb calls, TRBD1, cannot be checked with no DNA. Per germline, CDR1 SQVTM and CDR2 ANQGSEA. This CDR3 comprises 13 residues. This CDR3 reads CSVEGGRNYGYTF.

The chain combines TRBV4-1 with TRBJ2-1; TCRdb calls TRBD1, which cannot be checked without DNA. Germline lookup yields CDR1 MGHRA and CDR2 YSYEKL. This CDR3 contains 15 residues. CDR3: CASSQDPPGGHEQFF.

The rearrangement joins TRBV19 to TRBJ2-2; lacking DNA, the TRBD1 call made by TCRdb goes unchecked. The V gene's germline CDR1 is LNHDA and CDR2 SQIVND (reference sequence). CDR3 length: 15 residues. The CDR3 sequence is CASSRGTGESGELFF.

This chain links TRBV20-1 with TRBJ2-5; TCRdb picks TRBD1, but there is no DNA to check that call. Germline CDR1 and CDR2: DFQATT and SNEGSKA (reference sequence). There are 14 residues in the CDR3. CDR3: CSADPGTGRETQYF.

The chain recombines TRBV7-3 with TRBJ2-1; TCRdb gives TRBD2 as the D gene, but with no DNA this cannot be confirmed. CDR1 is SGHTA and CDR2 is FQGTGA in the germline V gene. The CDR3 has 13 residues. The CDR3 is CASSLEGPHEQFF.

The genes are TRBV7-9 and TRBJ1-3; the D gene TCRdb calls, TRBD1, cannot be checked with no DNA. The CDR3 sequence is 17 residues long. Germline assignment: CDR1 SEHNR and CDR2 FQNEAQ (reference sequence). The CDR3 protein is CASSHHRQAFSGNTIYF.